The clone carrying this TCR beta chain was detected many times. Trimming took off 1 base at V and 3 bases at J, with 16 bases between the two ends. Germline V lookup: CDR1 SGHVS, CDR2 FQNEAQ. The CDR3 loop spans 16 amino acids. The data are from a study of CD8+CD57+ T cells in acquired aplastic anemia. Background on the study: Sorted CD4+ and CD8+ cells gave a mean 3.2 ug DNA, range roughly 0.18 to 30 ug.

CD8+CD57+ cell expansion, shown by flow cytometry, had occurred in the patients selected for sequencing. Using genomic DNA as the template, TCR beta VDJ and CDR3 profiling was carried out. TCRdb called the reads again in MiXCR, with one record for every CDR3 protein. The data show about 220,000 distinct CDR3 sequences, 47% seen once. Sequenced material: sorted CD4+, CD8+, or CD8+CD57+ T cells (not recorded which) from PBMCs. The chain is built from TRBV7-8 and TRBJ2-7, with D maybe TRBD2 (5 bases). The sequence was obtained from a human donor with aplastic anemia. CDR3 DNA sequence: TGTGCCAGCAGCTTAGGAGTAGAACGACTACTCTACGAGCAGTACTTC. It is translated as CASSLGVERLLYEQYF.